This T cell receptor beta chain derives from a study of blood T cell repertoires in COVID-19. Ages ranged from about 18 to 89 years, with residence in about 24 US areas. Donors were grouped by their self-reported clinical history. Within 2 weeks before study entry, exposed participants met a COVID-19 case. Sequenced by immunoSEQ multiplex PCR; TCRdb stores in-frame clones only, minus some. The sample lists 250,000 to 350,000 clones; roughly 90% were seen once. Trimming removed 5 bases at V and 4 bases at J, with 10 bases between. This CDR3 region has 14 residues. In germline, CDR1 is SGHNT, CDR2 YYREEE (reference sequence).

The sequenced sample consisted of PBMCs or T cells enriched from blood (not recorded which). The chain employs TRBV5-4 and TRBJ2-6; no clear D gene. This receptor was identified in a woman in her fifties or sixties who had been exposed to COVID-19. In nucleotides, the CDR3 is TGTGCCAGCAGTCCCTTTGTCGGGGCCAACGTCCTGACTTTC. It yields the protein CASSPFVGANVLTF.